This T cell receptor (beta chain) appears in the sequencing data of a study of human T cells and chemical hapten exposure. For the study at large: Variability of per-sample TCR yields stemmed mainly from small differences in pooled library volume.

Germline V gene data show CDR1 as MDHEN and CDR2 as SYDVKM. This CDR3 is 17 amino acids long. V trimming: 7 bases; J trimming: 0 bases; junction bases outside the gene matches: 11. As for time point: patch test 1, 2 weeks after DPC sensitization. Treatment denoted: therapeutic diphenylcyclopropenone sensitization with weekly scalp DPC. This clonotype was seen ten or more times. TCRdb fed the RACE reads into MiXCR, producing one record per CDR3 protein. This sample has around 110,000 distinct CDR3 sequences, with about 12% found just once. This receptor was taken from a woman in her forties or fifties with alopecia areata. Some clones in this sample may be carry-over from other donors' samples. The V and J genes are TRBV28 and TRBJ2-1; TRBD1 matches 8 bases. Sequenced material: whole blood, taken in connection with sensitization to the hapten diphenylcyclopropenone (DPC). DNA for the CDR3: TGTGCCAGCATTGCTAGACTTACAGGGGGCTCCTACAATGAGCAGTTCTTC. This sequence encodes CASIARLTGGSYNEQFF.